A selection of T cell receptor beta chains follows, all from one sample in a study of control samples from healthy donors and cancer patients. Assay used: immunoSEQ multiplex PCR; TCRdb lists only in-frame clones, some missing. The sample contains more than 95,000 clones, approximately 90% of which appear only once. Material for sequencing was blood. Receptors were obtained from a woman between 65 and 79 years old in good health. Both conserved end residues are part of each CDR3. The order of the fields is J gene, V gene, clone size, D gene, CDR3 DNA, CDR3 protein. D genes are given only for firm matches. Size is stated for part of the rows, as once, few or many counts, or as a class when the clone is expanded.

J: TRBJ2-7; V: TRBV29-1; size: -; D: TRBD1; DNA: TGCAGCGTCGCCCGGACAGGGTTAGCCTACGAGCAGTACTTC; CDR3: CSVARTGLAYEQYF
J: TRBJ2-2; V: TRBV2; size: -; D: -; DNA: TGTGCCAGCAGTGGTTTGTCAGGGGAAACCGGGGAGCTGTTTTTT; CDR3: CASSGLSGETGELFF
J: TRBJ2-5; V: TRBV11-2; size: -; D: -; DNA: TGTGCCAGCAGCTTAGGGGAATCTTTAGGGACCCAGTACTTC; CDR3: CASSLGESLGTQYF
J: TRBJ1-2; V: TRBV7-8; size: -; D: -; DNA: TGTGCCAGCACCCTAGGGGGAACCTATGGCTACACCTTC; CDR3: CASTLGGTYGYTF
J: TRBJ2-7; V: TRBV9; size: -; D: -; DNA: TGTGCCAGCAGCGTATGGGCGCAGGGCGAGCAGTACTTC; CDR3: CASSVWAQGEQYF
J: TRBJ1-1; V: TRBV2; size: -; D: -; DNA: TGTGCCAGCAACAGGAGAATGAACACTGAAGCTTTCTTT; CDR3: CASNRRMNTEAFF
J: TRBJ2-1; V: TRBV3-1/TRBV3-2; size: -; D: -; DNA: TGTGCCAGCAGAAATCCAGAGGTTAATGAGCAGTTCTTC; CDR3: CASRNPEVNEQFF
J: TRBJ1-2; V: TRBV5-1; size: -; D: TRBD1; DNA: TGCGCCAGCAGCTTGTATAGACAGGGGATAGGCTACACCTTC; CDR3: CASSLYRQGIGYTF
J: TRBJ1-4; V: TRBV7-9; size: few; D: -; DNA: TGTGCCAGCAGCTCCCCAGTGAGAGCAACTAATGAAAAACTGTTTTTT; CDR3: CASSSPVRATNEKLFF
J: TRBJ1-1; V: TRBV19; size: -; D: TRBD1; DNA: TGTGCCAGTAGCGGGGACAGGGGGCGAACTGAAGCTTTCTTT; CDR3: CASSGDRGRTEAFF
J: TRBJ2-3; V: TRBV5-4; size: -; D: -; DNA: TGTGCCAGCAGCTTAAGACAGAGCTCAACCACAGATACGCAGTATTTT; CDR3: CASSLRQSSTTDTQYF
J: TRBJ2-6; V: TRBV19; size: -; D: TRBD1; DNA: TGTGCCAGTACCTATAAACCGGGACAGGGTGGGTCTGGGGCCAACGTCCTGACTTTC; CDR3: CASTYKPGQGGSGANVLTF
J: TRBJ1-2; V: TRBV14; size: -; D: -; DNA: TGTGCCAGCAGCCAATCACGCATTGAGGGTGGCTACACCTTC; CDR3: CASSQSRIEGGYTF
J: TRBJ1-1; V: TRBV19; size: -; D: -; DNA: TGTGCCAGTAGTATCTTGAACACTGAAGCTTTCTTT; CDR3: CASSILNTEAFF
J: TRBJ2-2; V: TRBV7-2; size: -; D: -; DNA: TGTGCCAGCAGCTCATCGATCGCCGGGGAGCTGTTTTTT; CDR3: CASSSSIAGELFF
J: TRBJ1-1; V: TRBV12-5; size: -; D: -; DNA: TGTGCTAGTGGTTTGTCCACCTCAGGAGACGCTGAAGCTTTCTTT; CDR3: CASGLSTSGDAEAFF
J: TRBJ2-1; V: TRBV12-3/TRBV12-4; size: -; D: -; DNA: TGTGCCAGCAGCCTCTTGCCCTGGGAGCAGTTCTTC; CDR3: CASSLLPWEQFF
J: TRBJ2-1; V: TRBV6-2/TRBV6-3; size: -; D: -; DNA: TGTGCCAGCAGTTACTCCCCAAACGGGACCGCCTCTCGTAGGGAGCAGTTCTTC; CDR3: CASSYSPNGTASRREQFF
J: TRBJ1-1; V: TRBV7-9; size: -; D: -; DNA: TGTGCCAGCAGCCCCCCCCCGCCAGGGGCCATCGCTGAAGCTTTCTTT; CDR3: CASSPPPPGAIAEAFF
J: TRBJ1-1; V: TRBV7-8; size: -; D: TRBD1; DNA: TGTGCCAGCAGCAAGACAGGGGGGGGAGTCACTGAAGCTTTCTTT; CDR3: CASSKTGGGVTEAFF
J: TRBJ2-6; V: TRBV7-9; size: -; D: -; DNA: TGTGCCAGCAGCTTAGCAACTTCTGGGGCCAACGTCCTGACTTTC; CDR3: CASSLATSGANVLTF
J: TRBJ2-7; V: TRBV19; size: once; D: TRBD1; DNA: TGTGCCAGTAGGCCGACAGGGATCGCGGGCTACGAGCAGTACTTC; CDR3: CASRPTGIAGYEQYF
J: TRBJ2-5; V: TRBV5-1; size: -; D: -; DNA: TGCGCCAGCAGCTTTAATACCCGGACGGTCCAAGAGACCCAGTACTTC; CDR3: CASSFNTRTVQETQYF
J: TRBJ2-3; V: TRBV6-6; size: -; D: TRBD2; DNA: TGTGCCAGCAGTTATACTCGCGGGGGGCTCACAGATACGCAGTATTTT; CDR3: CASSYTRGGLTDTQYF
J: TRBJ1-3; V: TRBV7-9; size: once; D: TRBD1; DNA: TGTGCCAGCAGCTCCCCAGGGACAGGTTACGGAAACACCATATATTTT; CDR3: CASSSPGTGYGNTIYF
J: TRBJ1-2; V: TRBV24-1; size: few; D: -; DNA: TGTGCCACCAGTGGCGATGTCGGCTATGGCTACACCTTC; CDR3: CATSGDVGYGYTF
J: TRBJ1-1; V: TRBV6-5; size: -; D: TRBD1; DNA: TGTGCCAGCAGACCCACAGGGGGCGCGTCGGCTGAAGCTTTCTTT; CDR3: CASRPTGGASAEAFF
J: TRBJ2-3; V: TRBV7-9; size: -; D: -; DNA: TGTGCCAGCAGCTTAACGGCAGGGGCAGATACGCAGTATTTT; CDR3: CASSLTAGADTQYF
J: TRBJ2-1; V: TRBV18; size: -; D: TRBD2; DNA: TGTGCCAGCTCGCCTCCTAGCGGGGGGGTGTACAATGAGCAGTTCTTC; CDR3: CASSPPSGGVYNEQFF
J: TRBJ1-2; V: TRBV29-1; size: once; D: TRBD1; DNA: TGCAGCGTGGGCCCGGGACAGGGAATTCGAGGCTACACCTTC; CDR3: CSVGPGQGIRGYTF
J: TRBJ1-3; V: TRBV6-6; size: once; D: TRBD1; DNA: TGTGCCAGCAGTGGACAGGGATCAGGAAACACCATATATTTT; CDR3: CASSGQGSGNTIYF
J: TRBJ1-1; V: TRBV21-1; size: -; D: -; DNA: TGTGCCAGCACCTTATTAGACACTATCACTGAAGCTTTCTTT; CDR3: CASTLLDTITEAFF
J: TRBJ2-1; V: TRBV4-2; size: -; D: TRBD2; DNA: TGTGCCAGCAGCCAAGCCGGGACTAGCGGGCCTAGCTCCTACAATGAGCAGTTCTTC; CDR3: CASSQAGTSGPSSYNEQFF
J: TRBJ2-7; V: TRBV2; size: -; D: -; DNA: TGTGCCAGCAGTGACCAGGGACGCGGCTACGAGCAGTACTTC; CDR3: CASSDQGRGYEQYF
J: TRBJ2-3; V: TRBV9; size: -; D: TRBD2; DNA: TGTGCCAGCAGCGGAGGCGGGGGGGCGTTAACAGATACGCAGTATTTT; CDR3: CASSGGGGALTDTQYF
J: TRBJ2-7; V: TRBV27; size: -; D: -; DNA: TGTGCCAGCAGTCGGCAGGGGTTGGGCTACGAGCAGTACTTC; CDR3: CASSRQGLGYEQYF
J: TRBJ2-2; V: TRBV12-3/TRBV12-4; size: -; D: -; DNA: TGTGCCAGCAGTTTAGGAGGTAACGGGGAGCTGTTTTTT; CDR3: CASSLGGNGELFF
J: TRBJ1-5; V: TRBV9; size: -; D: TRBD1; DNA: TGTGCCAGCAGCGTAGTACCCCCCGGACAGGCTAATCAGCCCCAGCATTTT; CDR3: CASSVVPPGQANQPQHF
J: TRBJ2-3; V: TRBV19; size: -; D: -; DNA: TGTGCCAGTAGTACCCCCCGCAGTCTCAGGGATACGCAGTATTTT; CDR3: CASSTPRSLRDTQYF
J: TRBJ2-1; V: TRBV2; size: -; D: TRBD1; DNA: TGTGCCAGCAGTGGGGACAGGGGAGTCAATGAGCAGTTCTTC; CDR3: CASSGDRGVNEQFF
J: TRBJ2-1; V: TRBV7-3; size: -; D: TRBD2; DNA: TGTGCCAGCAGCTTACGGGCGGGGGGGCCTGCCAATGAGCAGTTCTTC; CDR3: CASSLRAGGPANEQFF
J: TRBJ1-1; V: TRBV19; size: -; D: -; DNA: TGTGCCAGTAACGGGATGGGGACCGGACGAGCTTTCTTT; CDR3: CASNGMGTGRAFF
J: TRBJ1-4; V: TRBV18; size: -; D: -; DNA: TGTGCCAGCTCACCACCTGCGGGACGAAAACTGTTTTTT; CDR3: CASSPPAGRKLFF
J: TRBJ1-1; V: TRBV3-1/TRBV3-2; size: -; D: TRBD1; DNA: TGTGCCAGCAGCCCGGGACAGCCGAACACTGAAGCTTTCTTT; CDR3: CASSPGQPNTEAFF
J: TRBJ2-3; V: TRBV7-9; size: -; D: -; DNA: TGTGCCAGCAGCCGTTCTAGCGCCCCCCTCACAGATACGCAGTATTTT; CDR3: CASSRSSAPLTDTQYF
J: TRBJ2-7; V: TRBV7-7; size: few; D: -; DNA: TGTGCCAGCAGCTTAGGATCCCAGGGGTACGAGCAGTACTTC; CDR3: CASSLGSQGYEQYF
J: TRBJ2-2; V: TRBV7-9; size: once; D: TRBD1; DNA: TGTGCCAGCAGCACTCCTTTGGGACAGGGCGCCGGGGAGCTGTTTTTT; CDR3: CASSTPLGQGAGELFF
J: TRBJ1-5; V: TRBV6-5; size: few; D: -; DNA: TGTGCCGGGGGCGGGCTGGATAGCAATCAGCCCCAGCATTTT; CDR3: CAGGGLDSNQPQHF
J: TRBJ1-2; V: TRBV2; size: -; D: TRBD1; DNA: TGTGCCAGCAAATTTTCCGGGACAGGGGACGGCTACACCTTC; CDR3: CASKFSGTGDGYTF
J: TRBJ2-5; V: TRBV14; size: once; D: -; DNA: TGTGCCAGCAGCCAAGTAGACAAAGGGTACCAAGAGACCCAGTACTTC; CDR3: CASSQVDKGYQETQYF